Below are 2 T cell receptor beta chains sequenced from a single sample in a study of T cells in Graves' hyperthyroidism and ophthalmopathy. Amplification targeted TCR beta CDR3 regions from RNA transcripts. During a first-round RT-PCR of the TCR CDR3, the HTBI primer set was used. TCRdb reanalysed the multiplex PCR reads using MiXCR and keeps one entry per CDR3 protein. The sample has approximately 330,000 distinct CDR3 sequences; roughly 18% are singletons. Sequenced input: blood. These TCRs come from a woman in her 50s with Graves' hyperthyroidism.

This clonotype was seen at least ten times. V usage is TRBV12-3 or TRBV12-4 and J usage is TRBJ2-1; no definite D call. Trimming cost V 7 bases and J 4 bases, with 11 bases left between them. The CDR3 sequence is 13 residues long. Written as DNA, the CDR3 is TGTGCCAGCACCTCCCCTCAATACAATGAGCAGTTCTTC. Protein sequence: CASTSPQYNEQFF.

This clonotype was counted ten times or more. The rearrangement joins TRBV28 to TRBJ2-7; D unclear. Trimming cost V 2 bases and J 2 bases, with 4 bases left between them. CDR3 length: 12 amino acids. Germline-derived CDR1 and CDR2 are MDHEN and SYDVKM. The CDR3 region is CASSLAAYEQYF. The DNA of the CDR3 is TGTGCCAGCAGTTTAGCGGCCTACGAGCAGTACTTC.